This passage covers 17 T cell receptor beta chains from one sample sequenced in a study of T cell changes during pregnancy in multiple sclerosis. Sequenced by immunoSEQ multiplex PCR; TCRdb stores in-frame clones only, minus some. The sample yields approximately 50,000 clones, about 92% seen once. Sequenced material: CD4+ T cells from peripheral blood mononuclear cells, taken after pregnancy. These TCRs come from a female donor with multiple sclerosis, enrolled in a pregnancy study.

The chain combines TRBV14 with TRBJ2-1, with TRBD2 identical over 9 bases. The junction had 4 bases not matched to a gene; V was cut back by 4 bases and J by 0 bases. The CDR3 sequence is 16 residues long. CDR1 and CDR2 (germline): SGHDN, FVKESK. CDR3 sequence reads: CASSPLAGASYNEQFF. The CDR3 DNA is TGTGCCAGCAGCCCCTTAGCGGGGGCCTCCTACAATGAGCAGTTCTTC.

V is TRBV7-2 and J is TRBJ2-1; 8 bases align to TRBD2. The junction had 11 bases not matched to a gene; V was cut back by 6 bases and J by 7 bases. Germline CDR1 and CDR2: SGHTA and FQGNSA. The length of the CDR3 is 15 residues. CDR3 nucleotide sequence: TGTGCCAGCAGTCCCCTCGGGAGGGTTACAAATGAGCAGTTCTTC. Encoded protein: CASSPLGRVTNEQFF.

The CDR3 is CASSYTYRDSGNTIYF. The CDR3 coding sequence is TGTGCCAGCAGTTACACCTACAGGGATTCTGGAAACACCATATATTTT. The chain joins TRBV6-5 to TRBJ1-3; D is perhaps TRBD1 (6 bases). The CDR3 contains 16 residues. Germline V gene lookup returns CDR1 MNHEY and CDR2 SVGAGI. V was pared by 2 bases and J by 1 base, with 12 bases between.

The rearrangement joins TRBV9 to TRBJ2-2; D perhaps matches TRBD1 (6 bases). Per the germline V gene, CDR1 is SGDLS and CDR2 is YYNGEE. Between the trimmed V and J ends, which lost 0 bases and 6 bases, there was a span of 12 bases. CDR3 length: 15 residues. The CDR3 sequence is CASSVEDSHAGELFF. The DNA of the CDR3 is TGTGCCAGCAGCGTAGAGGACAGTCACGCCGGGGAGCTGTTTTTT.

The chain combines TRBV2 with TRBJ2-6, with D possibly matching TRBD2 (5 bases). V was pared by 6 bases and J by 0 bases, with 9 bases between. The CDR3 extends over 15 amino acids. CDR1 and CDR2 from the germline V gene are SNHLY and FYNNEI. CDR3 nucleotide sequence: TGTGCCAGCAGCGCTAGCCGCTCTGGGGCCAACGTCCTGACTTTC. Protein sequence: CASSASRSGANVLTF. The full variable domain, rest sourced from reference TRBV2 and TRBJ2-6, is EPEVTQTPSHQVTQMGQEVILRCVPISNHLYFYWYRQILGQKVEFLVSFYNNEISEKSEIFDDQFSVERPDGSNFTLKIRSTKLEDSAMYFCASSASRSGANVLTFGAGSRLTVL.

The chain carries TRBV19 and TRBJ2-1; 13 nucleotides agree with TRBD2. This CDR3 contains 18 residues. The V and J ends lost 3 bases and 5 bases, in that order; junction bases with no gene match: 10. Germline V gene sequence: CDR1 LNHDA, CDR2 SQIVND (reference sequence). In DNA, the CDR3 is TGTGCCAGTAGTATTGCGGGACTAGCGGGAAGACTCCACAATGAGCAGTTCTTC. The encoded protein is CASSIAGLAGRLHNEQFF.

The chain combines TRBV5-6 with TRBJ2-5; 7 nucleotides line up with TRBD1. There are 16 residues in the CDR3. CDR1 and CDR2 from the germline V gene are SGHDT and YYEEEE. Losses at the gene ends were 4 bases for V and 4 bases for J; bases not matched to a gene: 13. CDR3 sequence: CASSKRLQGVGETQYF. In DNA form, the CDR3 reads TGTGCCAGCAGCAAACGACTCCAGGGGGTCGGAGAGACCCAGTACTTC.

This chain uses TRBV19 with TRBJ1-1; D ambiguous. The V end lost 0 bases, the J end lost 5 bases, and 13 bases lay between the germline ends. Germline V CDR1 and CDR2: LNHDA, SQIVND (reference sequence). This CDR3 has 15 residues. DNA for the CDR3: TGTGCCAGTAGTATAGACCCCCACACGCGGACTGAAGCTTTCTTT. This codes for CASSIDPHTRTEAFF.

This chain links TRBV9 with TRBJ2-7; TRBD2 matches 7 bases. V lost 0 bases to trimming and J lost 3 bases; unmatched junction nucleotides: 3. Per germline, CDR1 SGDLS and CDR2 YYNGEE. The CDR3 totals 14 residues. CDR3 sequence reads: CASSVASGGYEQYF. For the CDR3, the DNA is TGTGCCAGCAGCGTAGCGTCGGGGGGCTACGAGCAGTACTTC.

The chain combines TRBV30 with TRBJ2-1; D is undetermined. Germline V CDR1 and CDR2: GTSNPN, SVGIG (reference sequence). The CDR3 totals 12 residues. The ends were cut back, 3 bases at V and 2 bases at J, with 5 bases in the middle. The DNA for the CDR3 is TGTGCCTGGAGCGGTACCTACAATGAGCAGTTCTTC. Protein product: CAWSGTYNEQFF.

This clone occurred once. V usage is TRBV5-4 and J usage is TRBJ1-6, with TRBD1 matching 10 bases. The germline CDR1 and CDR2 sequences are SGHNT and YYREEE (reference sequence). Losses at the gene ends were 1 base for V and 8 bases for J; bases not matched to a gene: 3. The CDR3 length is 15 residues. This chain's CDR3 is CASSLSGTGDSPLHF. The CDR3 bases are TGTGCCAGCAGCTTGTCCGGGACAGGGGATTCACCCCTCCACTTT.

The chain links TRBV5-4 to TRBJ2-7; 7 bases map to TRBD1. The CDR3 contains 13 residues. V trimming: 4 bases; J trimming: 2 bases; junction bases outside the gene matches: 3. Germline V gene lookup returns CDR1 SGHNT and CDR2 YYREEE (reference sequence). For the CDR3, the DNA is TGTGCCAGCAGCCCCCAGGGGGCCTACGAGCAGTACTTC. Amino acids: CASSPQGAYEQYF.

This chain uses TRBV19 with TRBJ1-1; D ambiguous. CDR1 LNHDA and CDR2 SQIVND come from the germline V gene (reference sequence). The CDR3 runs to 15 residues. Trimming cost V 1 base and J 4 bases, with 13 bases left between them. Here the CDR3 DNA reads TGTGCCAGTAGTATAGTGGCCGGGTTGATCACTGAAGCTTTCTTT. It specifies CASSIVAGLITEAFF.

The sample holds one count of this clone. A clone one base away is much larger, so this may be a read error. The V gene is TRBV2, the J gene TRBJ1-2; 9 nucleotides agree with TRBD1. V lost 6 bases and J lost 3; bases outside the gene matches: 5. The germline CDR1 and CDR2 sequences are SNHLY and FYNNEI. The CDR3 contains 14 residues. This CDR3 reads CASSPGQGYYGYTF. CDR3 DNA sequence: TGTGCCAGCAGCCCGGGACAGGGATACTATGGCTACACCTTC.

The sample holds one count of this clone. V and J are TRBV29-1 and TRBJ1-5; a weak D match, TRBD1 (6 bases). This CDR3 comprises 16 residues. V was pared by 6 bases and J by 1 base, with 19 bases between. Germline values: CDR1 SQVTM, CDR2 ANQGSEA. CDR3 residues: CSVLLQGSDSNQPQHF. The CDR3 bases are TGCAGCGTCCTTTTACAGGGCAGTGACAGCAATCAGCCCCAGCATTTT.

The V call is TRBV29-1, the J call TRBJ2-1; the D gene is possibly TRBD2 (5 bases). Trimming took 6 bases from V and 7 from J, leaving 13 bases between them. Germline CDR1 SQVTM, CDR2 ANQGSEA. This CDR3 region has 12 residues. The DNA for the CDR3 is TGCAGCGTAACCGGGAACTCAAATGAGCAGTTCTTC. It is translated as CSVTGNSNEQFF.

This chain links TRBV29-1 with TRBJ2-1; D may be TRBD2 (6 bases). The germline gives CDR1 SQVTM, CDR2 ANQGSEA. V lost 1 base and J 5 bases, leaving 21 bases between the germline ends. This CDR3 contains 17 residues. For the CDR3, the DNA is TGCAGCGTTGAAGGACGCTTGGGGACTTCGATCAACAATGAGCAGTTCTTC. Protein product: CSVEGRLGTSINNEQFF.